The 19 T cell receptor beta chains reported below all come from one sample, sequenced in a study of cytomegalovirus exposure and HLA in healthy donors. The PCR had 60 Vbeta and 13 Jbeta primers. Measured with immunoSEQ multiplex PCR; TCRdb has only the in-frame clones, and not every one. In the table there are approximately 110,000 clones, under 90% of which are singletons. Sequences were obtained from PBMCs. Receptor source: a woman in her thirties in good health and CMV-seronegative.

This clone was recorded a few times. The chain combines TRBV2 with TRBJ1-2, with 9 bases lining up with TRBD1. The CDR3 extends over 14 amino acids. V shed 3 bases and J 4 bases; nucleotides not matched to a gene: 3. Germline CDR1 reads SNHLY; CDR2 reads FYNNEI. The CDR3 coding sequence is TGTGCCAGCAGTGACAAGGACAGGGGCTATGGCTACACCTTC. This gives the protein CASSDKDRGYGYTF.

This chain links TRBV5-1 with TRBJ2-7; TRBD2 matches at 7 bases. The CDR3 is made up of 14 amino acids. The germline V gene has CDR1 SGHRS and CDR2 YFSETQ. With 4 bases clipped from V and 3 bases from J, the junction kept 7 bases outside the gene matches. The DNA for the CDR3 is TGCGCCAGCAGCCCTACAGCGGGAAACTACGAGCAGTACTTC. Protein sequence: CASSPTAGNYEQYF.

This clone was picked up a small number of times. This sequence joins TRBV6-5 and TRBJ2-2; the D gene is possibly TRBD1 (7 bases). Germline CDR1 and CDR2: MNHEY and SVGAGI. CDR3 length equals 16 residues. The V end lost 2 bases, the J end lost 5 bases, and 15 bases lay between the germline ends. CDR3 loop: CASSYPEGQHTGELFF. The CDR3 nucleotides are TGTGCCAGCAGTTACCCGGAGGGACAGCATACCGGGGAGCTGTTTTTT.

J is TRBJ1-1 and V is TRBV7-9, with a tentative D call TRBD1 (6 bases). This CDR3 region has 14 residues. Germline assignment: CDR1 SEHNR and CDR2 FQNEAQ (reference sequence). V shed 4 bases and J shed 1 base, with 10 bases lying between them. DNA for the CDR3: TGTGCCAGCAGCTCCCTAGGGGGGAACACTGAAGCTTTCTTT. Protein product: CASSSLGGNTEAFF.

The gene calls are TRBV5-1 and TRBJ2-5; a possible D gene is TRBD2 (5 bases). The CDR3 runs to 14 residues. Germline assignment: CDR1 SGHRS and CDR2 YFSETQ. The V and J ends lost 3 bases and 5 bases respectively, with 14 bases between them. CDR3 DNA: TGCGCCAGCAGCTCCCTACTAGGAAGTGAGACCCAGTACTTC. Its protein product is CASSSLLGSETQYF.

V gene TRBV6-5 combines with J gene TRBJ1-6, with TRBD1 identical over 9 bases. In germline, CDR1 is MNHEY, CDR2 SVGAGI. Losses at the gene ends were 5 bases for V and 9 bases for J; bases not matched to a gene: 5. The CDR3 totals 14 residues. The CDR3 here is CASSQGQGSSPLHF. CDR3 nucleotide sequence: TGTGCCAGCAGTCAGGGACAGGGTAGTTCACCCCTCCACTTT.

This clone was counted only a few times. The chain carries TRBV19 and TRBJ2-1; no reliable D call. Germline loops: CDR1 LNHDA, CDR2 SQIVND (reference sequence). Trimming stripped 5 bases from V and 0 bases from J, with 11 bases between. The CDR3 contains 15 residues. The CDR3 nucleotides are TGTGCCAGTAGTGTCATAGCCCGCTCCTACAATGAGCAGTTCTTC. It translates to CASSVIARSYNEQFF.

The V call is TRBV5-5, the J call TRBJ1-2; D unresolved. Deletions cut 4 bases from V and 8 bases from J, with 12 bases between. The CDR3 is 12 residues long. Per germline, CDR1 SGHKS and CDR2 YYEKEE (reference sequence). As DNA, the CDR3 is TGTGCCAGCAGCCAAGGACTAGAAGGCTACACCTTC. Translated, it gives CASSQGLEGYTF.

The J gene is TRBJ2-1, the V gene TRBV6-6, with 7 bases identical to TRBD1. CDR3 size: 16 residues. Per the germline V gene, CDR1 is MNHNY and CDR2 is SVGAGI (reference sequence). With V trimmed by 0 bases and J by 7 bases, 9 bases remained unmatched. The CDR3 sequence is CASSYSRSTGSNEQFF. In nucleotides, the CDR3 is TGTGCCAGCAGTTACTCGAGATCGACAGGGAGTAATGAGCAGTTCTTC.

The chain links TRBV18 to TRBJ2-7; 7 bases fit TRBD2. Germline V lookup: CDR1 KGHSH, CDR2 LQKENI. This CDR3 is built from 14 residues. J was trimmed by 3 bases and V by 2 bases; bases with no gene match: 4. CDR3 loop: CASSPNPGGYEQYF. The CDR3 DNA is TGTGCCAGCTCACCAAATCCGGGAGGCTACGAGCAGTACTTC.

This chain joins TRBV7-9 and TRBJ2-5, with 10 nucleotides matching TRBD2. CDR1 and CDR2 from the germline V gene are SEHNR and FQNEAQ (reference sequence). This CDR3 has 15 amino acids. J gave up 1 base and V 5 bases, and 4 bases lay outside the gene matches. DNA of the CDR3: TGTGCCAGCAGCGCGGGACTAGCGTTCCAAGAGACCCAGTACTTC. Translated: CASSAGLAFQETQYF.

This sequence joins TRBV5-5 and TRBJ1-4; 7 positions match TRBD1. In germline, CDR1 is SGHKS, CDR2 YYEKEE (reference sequence). The CDR3 length is 14 residues. J gave up 5 bases and V 7 bases, and 8 bases lay outside the gene matches. The CDR3 here is CASAQGELNEKLFF. The CDR3 coding sequence is TGTGCCAGCGCTCAGGGGGAACTGAATGAAAAACTGTTTTTT.

The genes are TRBV11-2 and TRBJ1-2; no clear D. The V end lost 1 base, the J end lost 7 bases, and 10 bases lay between the germline ends. This CDR3 has 13 amino acids. Looked up from germline, CDR1 is SGHAT and CDR2 is FQNNGV. The CDR3 spells CASSLGQAGGYTF. The CDR3 DNA follows: TGTGCCAGCAGCTTAGGACAAGCGGGTGGCTACACCTTC.

The chain joins TRBV5-6 to TRBJ1-2, with 7 nucleotides matching TRBD1. The junction had 7 bases not matched to a gene; V was cut back by 7 bases and J by 7 bases. CDR3 length: 12 residues. The germline V gene encodes CDR1 SGHDT and CDR2 YYEEEE. The CDR3 is CASSDRVTGYTF. In DNA form, the CDR3 reads TGTGCCAGCTCCGACAGGGTAACTGGCTACACCTTC. The entire variable domain, with the rest obtained from reference TRBV5-6 and TRBJ1-2, is as follows: DAGVTQSPTHLIKTRGQQVTLRCSPKSGHDTVSWYQQALGQGPQFIFQYYEEEERQRGNFPDRFSGHQFPNYSSELNVNALLLGDSALYLCASSDRVTGYTFGSGTRLTVV.

The chain uses TRBV7-9 and TRBJ2-3; TRBD2 agrees at 7 bases. From germline, CDR1 is SEHNR and CDR2 FQNEAQ (reference sequence). V shed 4 bases, J shed 2 bases, and the junction held 9 bases outside the gene matches. The CDR3 is 16 residues long. The CDR3 spells CASSSEPAGITDTQYF. In nucleotides, the CDR3 is TGTGCCAGCAGCTCGGAGCCAGCGGGAATCACAGATACGCAGTATTTT. The whole variable domain, filled in from reference TRBV7-9 and TRBJ2-3, reads DTGVSQNPRHKITKRGQNVTFRCDPISEHNRLYWYRQTLGQGPEFLTYFQNEAQLEKSRLLSDRFSAERPKGSFSTLEIQRTEQGDSAMYLCASSSEPAGITDTQYFGPGTRLTVL.

This chain uses TRBV19 with TRBJ2-1, with TRBD2 matching 9 bases. The length of the CDR3 is 19 residues. With 1 base clipped from V and 0 bases from J, the junction kept 10 bases outside the gene matches. CDR1 is LNHDA and CDR2 is SQIVND in the germline V gene (reference sequence). CDR3 region: CASSIGASGKPPSYNEQFF. The CDR3 region has the DNA TGTGCCAGTAGTATAGGAGCTAGCGGGAAACCACCCTCCTACAATGAGCAGTTCTTC. Using reference TRBV19 and TRBJ2-1 for the parts outside the CDR3, the full variable domain is DGGITQSPKYLFRKEGQNVTLSCEQNLNHDAMYWYRQDPGQGLRLIYYSQIVNDFQKGDIAEGYSVSREKKESFPLTVTSAQKNPTAFYLCASSIGASGKPPSYNEQFFGPGTRLTVL.

V is TRBV9 and J is TRBJ2-2; TRBD2 is a possible D gene (6 bases). V shed 0 bases and J shed 2 bases, with 11 bases lying between them. The CDR3 has 16 residues. The germline gives CDR1 SGDLS, CDR2 YYNGEE. The CDR3 nucleotides read TGTGCCAGCAGCGTAGGGGCTAGCGAAAACACCGGGGAGCTGTTTTTT. Its translation is CASSVGASENTGELFF.

The chain employs TRBV29-1 and TRBJ1-2, with 9 bases fitting TRBD1. Germline V gene data show CDR1 as SQVTM and CDR2 as ANQGSEA. The V and J ends lost 7 bases and 8 bases, in that order; junction bases with no gene match: 11. The CDR3 runs 13 residues. Here the CDR3 reads CSALAGTGHGYTF. CDR3 sequence (DNA): TGCAGCGCCCTCGCCGGGACAGGGCACGGCTACACCTTC.

J is TRBJ2-5 and V is TRBV5-6, with a possible D match to TRBD2 (5 bases). Germline V gives CDR1 SGHDT, CDR2 YYEEEE. The ends were cut back, 5 bases at V and 2 bases at J, with 19 bases in the middle. The CDR3 extends over 16 amino acids. As DNA, the CDR3 is TGTGCCAGCAGTTCCGCCTATAGAGGGTCACAAGAGACCCAGTACTTC. This gives the protein CASSSAYRGSQETQYF. Variable domain in full (rest from reference TRBV5-6 and TRBJ2-5): DAGVTQSPTHLIKTRGQQVTLRCSPKSGHDTVSWYQQALGQGPQFIFQYYEEEERQRGNFPDRFSGHQFPNYSSELNVNALLLGDSALYLCASSSAYRGSQETQYFGPGTRLLVL.